This TCR beta chain emerged from a study of identical twins (dated by TCRdb to 2016 to 2018). With respect to the entire study: To test whether fetal clonotypes persist, this study deep-sequenced TCR alpha and beta repertoires from monozygotic twins, from unrelated adults of various ages, and from cord blood. To rule out contamination, replicate twin experiments were performed at different times with different library preparation protocols.

As to this clonotype: Its recognized antigen is unknown. Within one base of it there is no much larger clone, and no base qualities were kept.

Based on the germline V gene, the CDR1 and CDR2 sequences are SGHDT and YYEEEE. The CDR3 spans 14 residues, from the cysteine through the phenylalanine. Only CDR3 DNA is held: 42 bases, read in frame from base 1. Germline trimming amounts to 4 bases on V and 4 bases on J, with 5 as the count of junction bases outside the gene matches. Every donor was a healthy Caucasian. The researchers also sequenced three unrelated adults who were not twins: a male aged 18 to 30, a male aged 50 to 60, and a female aged 50 to 60. Miltenyi CD45RO+ enrichment and human naive T-cell isolation kits were used to isolate memory (CD45RO+) and naive T cells from PBMC. On the study overall, not on this receptor specifically: Out-of-frame TCR alpha sharing in monozygotic twins was systematically underestimated by recombination models, whereas sharing between unrelated individuals was in agreement with the recombination models. Zero-insertion analyses could be partly confounded by invariant T cells such as MAIT and iNKT, although diverse VJ usage argued against such confounding for most clonotypes. Compared with coincidental sharing between unrelated individuals, out-of-frame TCR alpha sequences shared between twins showed an excess of sequences with low generation probability. The excess sharing between twins in beta out-of-frame sequences was weaker because fewer shared sequences reduced the signal-to-noise ratio. Abundant cord blood beta clonotypes had fewer insertions, young adult naive repertoires showed a similar but weaker trend, and memory repertoires showed no such trend. Conclusions relied on cross-sectional statistical analysis, since the same donors could not be followed over many years.

The receptor library was made with 5' RACE. Sequencing instrument: Illumina HiSeq 2000. A universal primer binding site was introduced by template switching, and a unique molecular identifier was present in the final cDNA, enabling accurate counting of TCR cDNA molecules. Specific primers in the conserved constant-segment region were used to synthesize first-strand cDNA for TCR alpha and beta chains. To control for contamination, each cDNA library was double barcoded with a SMART-Mk sample barcode plus Illumina barcodes. TruSeq adapter sequences and Illumina sample barcodes were added in two successive PCR steps. The Illumina HiSeq platform was used with custom primers to sequence TCR alpha and beta cDNA libraries. The published analysis was carried out like this. MiGEC processed the raw reads to extract unique molecular identifiers, while MiXCR was used to determine the CDR3 positions. Recombination models were inferred per individual with the repgenHMM and IGoR tools using an EM algorithm. The analysis of shared clonotypes was done with the tcR package in R, with sharing normalized by the product of cloneset sizes. To study raw recombination free of thymic and clonal selection effects, out-of-frame nonproductive sequences were analyzed. TCRdb trimmed public reads at Q25 via fastp, called clones via MiXCR and kept in-frame beta chains. CDR3 protein duplicates are merged, each entry listing the most common genes and DNA. TCRdb, not the authors, supplied the V and J calls. The table for this sample lists a few hundred thousand distinct CDR3 sequences; around 20% of them were counted only once. Clones ranked in the top ten supply less than 15% of the sample.

Sequenced material: naive T cells sorted from blood. The cell subset or site label on this specimen signifies: cells isolated with a human naive T-cell isolation kit. The V and J genes are TRBV5-6 and TRBJ1-1; 9 bases in the junction line up with TRBD1. The receptor was derived from a man aged 50 to 60 in good health. The DNA sequence is as follows: TGTGCCAGCAGCGGTACAGGGGGCGTCACTGAAGCTTTCTTT. Translated, it gives CASSGTGGVTEAFF.